Following are 8 T cell receptor beta chains from one sample sequenced in a study of identical twins. TCRdb redid the calling of the 5' RACE reads with MiXCR, one entry per CDR3 protein. Of 400,000 to 650,000 distinct CDR3 sequences listed, approximately 22% are singletons. The data also belong to a second study, concerning T cells expressing NK-cell markers.

Sequenced sample: CD4+ T cells sorted from blood. These receptors were taken from a woman under 30 in good health.

This clonotype was counted between two and nine times. The J gene is TRBJ2-6, the V gene TRBV19; no clear D. The V and J ends lost 6 bases and 0 bases respectively, with 9 bases between them. Germline-derived CDR1 and CDR2 are LNHDA and SQIVND (reference sequence). This CDR3 has 15 amino acids. The CDR3 spells CASRLYPSGANVLTF. The CDR3, as DNA: TGTGCCAGTAGACTGTACCCCTCTGGGGCCAACGTCCTGACTTTC.

This clonotype was seen a single time. This chain uses TRBV29-1 with TRBJ1-2; 7 nucleotides align to TRBD1. V dropped 6 bases and J dropped 4; count of bases not matched to a gene: 5. CDR3 size: 12 residues. Germline V lookup: CDR1 SQVTM, CDR2 ANQGSEA. CDR3: CSVATGTYGYTF. DNA for the CDR3: TGCAGCGTAGCGACAGGGACCTATGGCTACACCTTC.

This clonotype was found a few times. The V and J genes are TRBV28 and TRBJ2-3; 7 positions agree with TRBD1. CDR1 is MDHEN, CDR2 SYDVKM, per germline. The V gene end was trimmed by 6 bases and the J gene end by 7 bases; junction bases not matched to a gene: 10. CDR3 length: 14 residues. The CDR3 protein is CASSTRERGHTQYF. The DNA of the CDR3 is TGTGCCAGCAGCACACGCGAAAGGGGGCATACGCAGTATTTT.

This clonotype was detected only a few times. The V call is TRBV7-2, the J call TRBJ2-1; D is uncertain. CDR1 and CDR2 from the germline V gene are SGHTA and FQGNSA. V lost 3 bases and J 9 bases, leaving 6 bases between the germline ends. There are 11 residues in the CDR3. The CDR3 coding sequence is TGTGCCAGCAGCTTTTTTCTTGAGCAGTTCTTC. Its translation: CASSFFLEQFF.

This rearrangement joins TRBV7-9 to TRBJ2-6, with D perhaps TRBD1 (5 bases). Germline-derived CDR1 and CDR2 are SEHNR and FQNEAQ (reference sequence). The CDR3 consists of 15 residues. V was cut by 3 bases and J by 2 bases, with 8 bases left in between. CDR3 in amino acids: CASSLGQPGANVLTF. The CDR3 nucleotides are TGTGCCAGCAGCTTGGGGCAACCTGGGGCCAACGTCCTGACTTTC. Filled out from reference TRBV7-9 and TRBJ2-6, the complete variable domain reads DTGVSQNPRHKITKRGQNVTFRCDPISEHNRLYWYRQTLGQGPEFLTYFQNEAQLEKSRLLSDRFSAERPKGSFSTLEIQRTEQGDSAMYLCASSLGQPGANVLTFGAGSRLTVL.

This clonotype has more than one count but fewer than ten. The chain has TRBV6-1 and TRBJ1-1, with a weak D call TRBD1 (5 bases). CDR1 is MNHNS and CDR2 is SASEGT in the germline V gene. The CDR3 sequence is 15 residues long. V was pared by 6 bases and J by 1 base, with 15 bases between. The CDR3 coding sequence is TGTGCCAGCAGCCTTCAGGGACTCTCGAACACTGAAGCTTTCTTT. Translating it yields CASSLQGLSNTEAFF.

This clonotype was detected only a few times. The chain links TRBV12-3 or TRBV12-4 to TRBJ2-2, with TRBD2 matching 10 bases. V shed 6 bases, J shed 2 bases, and the junction held 6 bases outside the gene matches. This CDR3 region has 16 residues. CDR3 sequence: CASSPWTSGNTGELFF. As DNA, the CDR3 is TGTGCCAGCAGCCCCTGGACTAGCGGTAACACCGGGGAGCTGTTTTTT.

This clonotype was detected only a few times. J is TRBJ2-5 and V is TRBV9; either TRBD1 or TRBD2 may supply D (5 bases each). V lost 3 bases and J lost 1, with 10 bases in between. The germline CDR1 and CDR2 sequences are SGDLS and YYNGEE. This CDR3 has 14 amino acids. The CDR3 sequence is CASSAGTFQETQYF. In DNA form, the CDR3 reads TGTGCCAGCAGCGCGGGGACCTTCCAAGAGACCCAGTACTTC.